This T cell receptor beta chain was captured by sequencing in a study of CD8+CD57+ T cells in acquired aplastic anemia. Study background: Sorted CD4+ and CD8+ cell DNA averaged about 3 ug.

V dropped 2 bases and J dropped 6 bases, with 4 bases sitting between them. CDR3 length: 11 amino acids. This clonotype was detected ten times or more. Using genomic DNA as the template, TCR beta VDJ and CDR3 profiling was carried out. Each CDR3 protein is one row after TCRdb ran MiXCR on the reads. The sample holds roughly 300,000 distinct CDR3 sequences; roughly three fifths are singletons and the top ten take approximately 8.2%. The sequenced sample was sorted CD4+, CD8+, or CD8+CD57+ T cells (not recorded which) from PBMCs. The chain carries TRBV12-3 or TRBV12-4 and TRBJ1-1; D is unresolved. The sequence was obtained from a human donor with severe aplastic anemia or a healthy control (not recorded which). This chain's CDR3 is CASSLLSEAFF. The CDR3 bases are TGTGCCAGCAGTTTACTCTCTGAAGCTTTCTTT.